This passage covers 29 T cell receptor beta chains from one sample sequenced in a study of T cells in Graves' hyperthyroidism and ophthalmopathy. Amplification targeted TCR beta CDR3 regions from RNA transcripts. The HTBI set primed first-round TCR CDR3 RT-PCR. MiXCR, applied by TCRdb to the multiplex PCR reads, yields one record per CDR3 protein. The sample shows some 490,000 distinct CDR3 sequences, approximately 23% of them seen only once. The sequenced material came from blood. These receptors originate from a woman in her 70s with Graves' ophthalmopathy.

In this sample, this clonotype turned up a few times. The V call is TRBV3-1, the J call TRBJ1-1, with 8 bases lining up with TRBD1. CDR1 and CDR2 (germline): LGHDT, YNNKEL (reference sequence). The CDR3 is 16 amino acids. Trimming removed 4 bases from V and 1 base from J; junction bases left unmatched: 8. CDR3 in DNA: TGTGCCAGCAGCCCCAGGGGGCGCGGGGGGAACACTGAAGCTTTCTTT. Amino acids: CASSPRGRGGNTEAFF.

A few counts support this clonotype. The rearrangement joins TRBV12-3 or TRBV12-4 to TRBJ1-2; 7 bases agree with TRBD1. CDR3 length equals 13 residues. V lost 10 bases to trimming and J lost 4 bases; unmatched junction nucleotides: 9. CDR3 sequence reads: CAISDRVGYGYTF. The CDR3 coding sequence is TGTGCCATTAGTGACAGGGTGGGCTATGGCTACACCTTC.

The V gene is TRBV20-1, the J gene TRBJ1-5; 10 bases map to TRBD1. This CDR3 spans 14 amino acids. The V and J ends lost 5 bases and 5 bases, in that order; junction bases with no gene match: 6. Germline CDR1 DFQATT, CDR2 SNEGSKA (reference sequence). This CDR3 reads CSAYRDRGYQPQHF. CDR3 nucleotides: TGCAGTGCTTACCGGGACAGGGGCTATCAGCCCCAGCATTTT.

In this sample, this clonotype turned up many times. The V call is TRBV28, the J call TRBJ1-4; D not certain. The CDR3 spans 13 residues. The V end was cut by 5 bases, the J end by 3 bases, with 7 bases between. CDR1 is MDHEN and CDR2 is SYDVKM in the germline V gene. CDR3 sequence (DNA): TGTGCCAGCAGTAGGAGAGCTAATGAAAAACTGTTTTTT. It specifies CASSRRANEKLFF.

This clonotype has ten or more counts. The chain couples TRBV27 to TRBJ2-7, with TRBD2 identical over 7 bases. Trimming took 5 bases from V and 2 from J; bases not matched to a gene: 9. CDR1 is MNHEY, CDR2 SMNVEV, per germline (reference sequence). This CDR3 is 15 amino acids long. CDR3 amino acids: CASSLSGQPTYEQYF. The CDR3 nucleotides read TGTGCCAGCAGTCTTAGCGGGCAACCTACCTACGAGCAGTACTTC.

As concerns this clonotype: A read error may account for a junction end that differs from germline. The genes are TRBV19 and TRBJ2-3; D is possibly TRBD1 or TRBD2 (5 bases each). The germline V gene has CDR1 LNHDA and CDR2 SQIVND (reference sequence). This CDR3 spans 18 amino acids. CDR3 sequence (DNA): TGTGCCAGTACCCCCGGTCTTTGGTCCGGGACCTCCACAGATACGCAGTGTTTT. Its protein product is CASTPGLWSGTSTDTQCF.

CDR3 sequence: CAIRDGALYGYTF. Here the CDR3 DNA reads TGTGCCATCAGAGATGGTGCCCTCTATGGCTACACCTTC. The rearrangement joins TRBV10-3 to TRBJ1-2, with unresolved D. V lost 6 bases and J lost 4, with 12 bases in between. Per the germline V gene, CDR1 is ENHRY and CDR2 is SYGVKD. The CDR3 covers 13 residues.

The chain has TRBV6-2 or TRBV6-3 and TRBJ2-1; 14 nucleotides agree with TRBD2. Germline CDR1 and CDR2: MNHEY and SVGEGT. J was trimmed by 0 bases and V by 6 bases; bases with no gene match: 7. CDR3 size: 18 residues. The CDR3 sequence is CASSKGTSGGSSYNEQFF. The CDR3 DNA follows: TGTGCCAGCAGCAAGGGGACTAGCGGGGGTAGCTCCTACAATGAGCAGTTCTTC.

V gene TRBV11-2 combines with J gene TRBJ2-3; possible D gene TRBD2, 5 bases. CDR3 length equals 15 residues. V lost 5 bases and J lost 3, with 15 bases in between. CDR1 and CDR2 from the germline V gene are SGHAT and FQNNGV. In nucleotides, the CDR3 is TGTGCCAGCAGCCGCGGACTCGGTGAGACAGATACGCAGTATTTT. This gives the protein CASSRGLGETDTQYF.

This clonotype was seen many times. V usage is TRBV20-1 and J usage is TRBJ2-7; 7 bases line up with TRBD2. The CDR3 runs 14 residues. Germline V gives CDR1 DFQATT, CDR2 SNEGSKA (reference sequence). The trim removed 5 bases at V and 3 bases at J, leaving 10 bases unmatched. The CDR3 DNA is TGCAGTGCTCCCCCCCCGACTAGCAACTACGAGCAGTACTTC. Protein sequence: CSAPPPTSNYEQYF.

Only a few counts were recorded for this clonotype. The chain combines TRBV2 with TRBJ1-4; maybe TRBD1 (5 bases). This CDR3 region has 14 residues. V dropped 5 bases and J dropped 5 bases, with 12 bases sitting between them. In germline, CDR1 is SNHLY, CDR2 FYNNEI. CDR3 sequence: CASSPDSINEKLFF. As DNA, the CDR3 is TGTGCCAGCAGTCCTGACAGTATAAATGAAAAACTGTTTTTT.

DNA of the CDR3: TGCGCCAGCAGCTTCGACAGCCAGACCTACGAGCAGTACTTC. Translated: CASSFDSQTYEQYF. The V gene is TRBV5-1, the J gene TRBJ2-7; TRBD1 is a possible D gene (5 bases). This CDR3 is built from 14 residues. The V end was cut by 2 bases, the J end by 2 bases, with 11 bases between. CDR1 and CDR2 (germline): SGHRS, YFSETQ.

Many counts were recorded for this clonotype. This chain joins TRBV12-3 or TRBV12-4 and TRBJ2-7, with D unclear. The CDR3 is 14 residues long. Between the trimmed V and J ends, which lost 3 bases and 6 bases, there was a span of 15 bases. The CDR3 region is CASSFLRVSGEQYF. CDR3 in DNA: TGTGCCAGCAGTTTTTTAAGGGTTTCTGGCGAGCAGTACTTC.

This sequence joins TRBV11-3 and TRBJ2-7; the D gene is possibly TRBD1 (5 bases). Trimming removed 1 base at V and 2 bases at J, with 15 bases between. Germline V gives CDR1 SGHNT, CDR2 YENEEA. The CDR3 loop spans 16 amino acids. CDR3 bases: TGTGCCAGCAGCTTAGCCCCTGACAGACAGCCCTACGAGCAGTACTTC. Translation: CASSLAPDRQPYEQYF.

This chain connects TRBV29-1 to TRBJ1-6, with D hard to call. The germline V gene encodes CDR1 SQVTM and CDR2 ANQGSEA. This CDR3 is 14 amino acids long. V was shortened by 0 bases and J by 9 bases, with 12 bases between the two germline ends. CDR3 loop: CSVEDQGSGSPLHF. The CDR3 bases are TGCAGCGTTGAAGACCAAGGGTCCGGTTCACCCCTCCACTTT.

This clonotype was observed a handful of times. J is TRBJ1-5 and V is TRBV6-1, with D possibly being TRBD1 (5 bases). The CDR3 loop spans 13 amino acids. V shed 4 bases and J shed 7 bases, with 11 bases lying between them. The V gene's germline CDR1 is MNHNS and CDR2 SASEGT. The CDR3 DNA is TGTGCCAGCAGTGTGTCAGGGTGGCAGCCCCAGCATTTT. It encodes CASSVSGWQPQHF.

The V gene is TRBV5-5, the J gene TRBJ1-1; D gene uncertain. The ends were cut back, 0 bases at V and 11 bases at J, with 17 bases in the middle. Germline V gives CDR1 SGHKS, CDR2 YYEKEE (reference sequence). The CDR3 is 14 residues long. Written as DNA, the CDR3 is TGTGCCAGCAGCTTGGACTACAGTACTTTAGGGGCTTTCTTT. Residues: CASSLDYSTLGAFF. The full variable domain, completed using reference TRBV5-5 and TRBJ1-1, is DAGVTQSPTHLIKTRGQQVTLRCSPISGHKSVSWYQQVLGQGPQFIFQYYEKEERGRGNFPDRFSARQFPNYSSELNVNALLLGDSALYLCASSLDYSTLGAFFGQGTRLTVV.

The sample holds many counts of this clonotype. The V call is TRBV28, the J call TRBJ1-1, with no clear D. V shed 2 bases and J shed 9 bases, with 13 bases lying between them. The CDR3 consists of 13 residues. Germline CDR1 reads MDHEN; CDR2 reads SYDVKM. In nucleotides, the CDR3 is TGTGCCAGCAGTTTAACTGGGCGCCTGCAAGCTTTCTTT. Amino acids: CASSLTGRLQAFF. Supplemented by reference TRBV28 and TRBJ1-1, the full variable domain reads DVKVTQSSRYLVKRTGEKVFLECVQDMDHENMFWYRQDPGLGLRLIYFSYDVKMKEKGDIPEGYSVSREKKERFSLILESASTNQTSMYLCASSLTGRLQAFFGQGTRLTVV.

At least ten counts were recorded for this clonotype. The J gene is TRBJ2-7, the V gene TRBV7-8; 12 bases agree with TRBD2. The germline gives CDR1 SGHVS, CDR2 FQNEAQ. J was trimmed by 3 bases and V by 4 bases; bases with no gene match: 4. The CDR3 contains 15 residues. CDR3 sequence (DNA): TGTGCCAGCAGCTCCCCTAGCGGGAGGGGCTACGAGCAGTACTTC. Translating it yields CASSSPSGRGYEQYF.

In its sample, this clonotype was seen a few times. The genes are TRBV12-3 or TRBV12-4 and TRBJ2-1; TRBD1 agrees at 7 bases. The trim removed 2 bases at V and 6 bases at J, leaving 7 bases unmatched. The length of the CDR3 is 15 residues. Here the CDR3 reads CASSLLGGRGNEQFF. The CDR3 coding sequence is TGTGCCAGCAGTTTATTAGGGGGCAGAGGCAATGAGCAGTTCTTC.

This clonotype was recorded at least ten times. This sequence joins TRBV7-2 and TRBJ1-1; D ambiguous. Germline CDR1 reads SGHTA; CDR2 reads FQGNSA. Trimming stripped 2 bases from V and 0 bases from J, with 10 bases between. The CDR3 spans 15 residues. The CDR3 sequence is CASSLSAGVNTEAFF. The CDR3 bases are TGTGCCAGCAGCTTATCTGCAGGAGTGAACACTGAAGCTTTCTTT.

The genes are TRBV7-6 and TRBJ2-1; 8 bases match TRBD1. V lost 5 bases, J lost 4 bases, and 13 bases stayed unmatched. This CDR3 contains 17 residues. Germline values: CDR1 SGHVS, CDR2 FNYEAQ. CDR3 loop: CASSQSPGQVLYNEQFF. CDR3 in DNA: TGTGCCAGCAGCCAGTCCCCGGGACAGGTTCTATACAATGAGCAGTTCTTC.

This clonotype was detected only a few times. The CDR3 region is CASSLLDRSEAFF. The CDR3 nucleotides are TGCGCCAGCAGCCTACTTGACAGGTCTGAAGCTTTCTTT. The V call is TRBV5-1, the J call TRBJ1-1, with D maybe TRBD1 (6 bases). V lost 4 bases to trimming and J lost 6 bases, with 13 bases between them. Germline values: CDR1 SGHRS, CDR2 YFSETQ. CDR3 length: 13 amino acids. Drawing the rest from reference TRBV5-1 and TRBJ1-1, the complete variable domain is KAGVTQTPRYLIKTRGQQVTLSCSPISGHRSVSWYQQTPGQGLQFLFEYFSETQRNKGNFPGRFSGRQFSNSRSEMNVSTLELGDSALYLCASSLLDRSEAFFGQGTRLTVV.

This clonotype turned up a few times. This chain's CDR3 is CATTRGLGETQYF. The CDR3 bases are TGTGCCACAACTCGGGGGTTGGGGGAGACCCAGTACTTC. This chain uses TRBV10-3 with TRBJ2-5; D is possibly TRBD2 (6 bases). V was clipped by 10 bases and J by 5 bases, with 17 bases between them. The CDR3 contains 13 residues. Germline values: CDR1 ENHRY, CDR2 SYGVKD.

This clonotype has just a few counts. The V gene is TRBV3-1, the J gene TRBJ1-1; weak D call: TRBD1 (6 bases). CDR1 and CDR2 (germline): LGHDT, YNNKEL (reference sequence). V was cut by 0 bases and J by 9 bases, with 20 bases left in between. This CDR3 has 16 amino acids. The CDR3 DNA follows: TGTGCCAGCAGCCAAGAACAGGGAAATGTTGGAGGTAAAGCTTTCTTT. Its translation is CASSQEQGNVGGKAFF.

This chain connects TRBV30 to TRBJ1-5; 7 positions agree with TRBD1. CDR1 GTSNPN and CDR2 SVGIG come from the germline V gene (reference sequence). The junction had 2 bases not matched to a gene; V was cut back by 0 bases and J by 3 bases. CDR3 length: 14 residues. The CDR3 DNA sequence: TGTGCCTGGAGTGTAGGGACAGACAATCAGCCCCAGCATTTT. It is translated as CAWSVGTDNQPQHF.

There are many counts of this clonotype. This chain uses TRBV28 with TRBJ1-1, with D uncertain. The CDR3 runs to 12 residues. Trimming shortened V by 6 bases and J by 1 base, and 6 bases separated the two germline ends. Germline-derived CDR1 and CDR2 are MDHEN and SYDVKM. In DNA, the CDR3 is TGTGCCAGCAGAGGACCGAACACTGAAGCTTTCTTT. This gives the protein CASRGPNTEAFF.

The chain has TRBV9 and TRBJ2-7; TRBD1 agrees at 10 bases. Germline V CDR1 and CDR2: SGDLS, YYNGEE. This CDR3 comprises 15 residues. V lost 0 bases and J lost 6; bases outside the gene matches: 6. This chain's CDR3 is CASSVVGQGMVEQYF. The CDR3 DNA is TGTGCCAGCAGCGTAGTGGGACAGGGGATGGTCGAGCAGTACTTC.

The J gene is TRBJ2-2, the V gene TRBV7-3; possible D gene TRBD1, 5 bases. Germline loops: CDR1 SGHTA, CDR2 FQGTGA. V was pared by 5 bases and J by 6 bases, with 10 bases between. The CDR3 totals 13 residues. In DNA form, the CDR3 reads TGTGCCAGCAGCCTACAGGATTCCGGGGAGCTGTTTTTT. It codes for CASSLQDSGELFF.